Listed here are 24 T cell receptor beta chains from one sample, sequenced in a study of T cells after yellow fever vaccination. TCRdb analysed the 5' RACE reads with MiXCR anew, one entry per CDR3 protein. The sample has just over 300,000 distinct CDR3 sequences; around 4% are singletons. Sample: PBMCs, taken on the day of the yellow fever booster vaccination. The receptor set was obtained from a man aged 18 to 35 who received the YFV17D yellow fever vaccine.

The CDR3 reads CASSYSTTGSGYTF. DNA for the CDR3: TGTGCCAGCAGTTACTCTACCACAGGGAGTGGCTACACCTTC. This chain joins TRBV6-5 and TRBJ1-2, with TRBD1 as a possible D gene (6 bases). There are 14 residues in the CDR3. The ends were cut back, 0 bases at V and 7 bases at J, with 12 bases in the middle. Germline CDR1 and CDR2: MNHEY and SVGAGI.

This clonotype was seen repeatedly, ten times or more. The DNA of the CDR3 is TGCAGTGCTTTCGACAGGGTTGGCAATCAGCCCCAGCATTTT. Translation: CSAFDRVGNQPQHF. The V and J genes are TRBV20-1 and TRBJ1-5; 7 bases match TRBD1. Germline CDR1 DFQATT, CDR2 SNEGSKA (reference sequence). The J segment lost 2 bases and the V segment lost 5 bases, leaving 6 bases of the junction unmatched. This CDR3 is built from 14 residues.

This clonotype was found a few times. V usage is TRBV29-1 and J usage is TRBJ2-5; a weak D match, TRBD1 (5 bases). The CDR3 contains 15 residues. Germline V gene sequence: CDR1 SQVTM, CDR2 ANQGSEA. The V and J ends lost 0 bases and 7 bases respectively, with 18 bases between them. The CDR3, as DNA: TGCAGCGTTGAAGATCGAGCACCAGGCAGGGCGACCCAGTACTTC. Its protein product is CSVEDRAPGRATQYF.

This clonotype came up many times. The chain employs TRBV11-2 and TRBJ2-3; possibly TRBD1 for D (6 bases). There are 17 residues in the CDR3. V shed 4 bases and J shed 6 bases, with 23 bases lying between them. The germline gives CDR1 SGHAT, CDR2 FQNNGV. The CDR3 protein is CASSSFSGSWGRDTQYF. CDR3 nucleotide sequence: TGTGCCAGCAGCTCCTTTTCGGGGAGTTGGGGGCGGGATACGCAGTATTTT.

This clonotype was found many times. The chain links TRBV30 to TRBJ1-5; D may be TRBD1 (6 bases). Germline V lookup: CDR1 GTSNPN, CDR2 SVGIG (reference sequence). Trimming took off 3 bases at V and 1 base at J, with 10 bases between the two ends. This CDR3 has 14 amino acids. The CDR3 DNA reads TGTGCCTGGAGAACACAGGGAAGCAATCAGCCCCAGCATTTT. This translates into CAWRTQGSNQPQHF.

This clonotype was detected only a few times. The DNA of the CDR3 is TGTGCCAGCAGGGGACGGAGCTCCTACGAGCAGTACTTC. Its protein product is CASRGRSSYEQYF. This chain uses TRBV12-3 or TRBV12-4 with TRBJ2-7; perhaps D is TRBD1 or TRBD2 (5 bases each). V lost 6 bases to trimming and J lost 0 bases, with 9 bases between them. The CDR3 consists of 13 residues.

The sample holds many counts of this clonotype. V gene TRBV24-1 combines with J gene TRBJ1-4; D not resolved. This CDR3 region has 14 residues. The germline CDR1 and CDR2 sequences are KGHDR and SFDVKD. Between the trimmed V and J ends, which lost 7 bases and 3 bases, there was a span of 11 bases. The CDR3 DNA follows: TGTGCCACCAGGCAGACCGGCCCTAATGAAAAACTGTTTTTT. The encoded protein is CATRQTGPNEKLFF.

In this sample, this clonotype turned up a few times. The V gene is TRBV6-5, the J gene TRBJ1-5; the D gene is possibly TRBD1 (5 bases). Germline CDR1 MNHEY, CDR2 SVGAGI. Trimming took 5 bases from V and 7 from J, leaving 15 bases between them. The CDR3 loop spans 14 amino acids. For the CDR3, the DNA is TGTGCCAGCAGTGCCAGGGCGGGCGGGCAGCCCCAGCATTTT. It encodes CASSARAGGQPQHF.

The table lists this clonotype with a few counts. The chain combines TRBV6-6 with TRBJ1-6; tentative D call: TRBD1 (5 bases). This CDR3 contains 17 residues. Germline loops: CDR1 MNHNY, CDR2 SVGAGI (reference sequence). Between the trimmed V and J ends, which lost 6 bases and 0 bases, there was a span of 15 bases. The chain's CDR3 is CASRNLGTSSYNSPLHF. The CDR3 DNA reads as TGTGCCAGCAGGAATCTCGGGACGAGCTCCTATAATTCACCCCTCCACTTT.

This clonotype was found a few times. The junction differs from germline at one of its ends, possibly a read error. This chain joins TRBV7-9 and TRBJ1-4; tentatively, D is TRBD1 (5 bases). Per germline, CDR1 SEHNR and CDR2 FQNEAQ (reference sequence). The length of the CDR3 is 11 residues. The CDR3 bases are TGTGCCAGCAGCTTAGGAGGGGACTGGATTTTT. Its protein product is CASSLGGDWIF.

In its sample, this clonotype was seen a few times. This rearrangement joins TRBV18 to TRBJ1-1, with a tentative D call TRBD1 (5 bases). The CDR3 is 18 amino acids. Looked up from germline, CDR1 is KGHSH and CDR2 is LQKENI. Trimming took 1 base from V and 0 from J, leaving 18 bases between them. CDR3 sequence: CASSPRGGSGQVNTEAFF. CDR3 sequence (DNA): TGTGCCAGCTCACCACGGGGGGGAAGCGGTCAAGTGAACACTGAAGCTTTCTTT. The full variable domain, in which reference TRBV18 and TRBJ1-1 provide the parts outside the CDR3, is NAGVMQNPRHLVRRRGQEARLRCSPMKGHSHVYWYRQLPEEGLKFMVYLQKENIIDESGMPKERFSAEFPKEGPSILRIQQVVRGDSAAYFCASSPRGGSGQVNTEAFFGQGTRLTVV.

This clonotype showed up many times. V gene TRBV5-6 combines with J gene TRBJ2-7; D is unclear. Germline-derived CDR1 and CDR2 are SGHDT and YYEEEE. V was cut by 0 bases and J by 7 bases, with 11 bases left in between. CDR3 length: 13 residues. DNA of the CDR3: TGTGCCAGCAGCTTGGGGCCGGCAGGAGAGCAGTACTTC. Translating gives CASSLGPAGEQYF.

This clonotype was seen at least ten times. This chain connects TRBV3-1 to TRBJ1-4; D is uncertain. The CDR3 length is 13 residues. Trimming shortened V by 0 bases and J by 5 bases, and 4 bases separated the two germline ends. From germline, CDR1 is LGHDT and CDR2 YNNKEL (reference sequence). This chain's CDR3 is CASSQEGNEKLFF. The CDR3 nucleotides read TGTGCCAGCAGCCAAGAGGGGAATGAAAAACTGTTTTTT.

The genes are TRBV20-1 and TRBJ2-1; D may be TRBD1 (5 bases). CDR1 is DFQATT, CDR2 SNEGSKA, per germline (reference sequence). V was cut by 4 bases and J by 8 bases, with 12 bases left in between. The CDR3 sequence is 12 residues long. CDR3 amino acids: CSATQGGDEQFF. The CDR3, as DNA: TGCAGTGCTACGCAGGGTGGGGATGAGCAGTTCTTC.

This clonotype turned up a few times. The chain uses TRBV18 and TRBJ1-1; D is ambiguous. V shed 2 bases and J shed 3 bases, with 13 bases lying between them. Germline-derived CDR1 and CDR2 are KGHSH and LQKENI. CDR3 length equals 15 residues. DNA for the CDR3: TGTGCCAGCTCACCATACCCCGCGTGGGACACTGAAGCTTTCTTT. This gives the protein CASSPYPAWDTEAFF.

The J gene is TRBJ1-2, the V gene TRBV12-3 or TRBV12-4, with D tentatively TRBD1 (6 bases). Trimming cost V 6 bases and J 7 bases, with 12 bases left between them. The CDR3 runs 12 residues. The CDR3 here is CASSSQGFGYTF. CDR3 coding DNA: TGTGCCAGCAGCTCCCAGGGGTTTGGCTACACCTTC.

This clonotype appeared a few times. The rearrangement joins TRBV3-1 to TRBJ1-6; no clear D. Germline values: CDR1 LGHDT, CDR2 YNNKEL (reference sequence). V gave up 4 bases and J gave up 10 bases, with 8 bases separating them. This CDR3 is 12 amino acids long. The CDR3 spells CASSRGGSPLHF. The CDR3 nucleotides are TGTGCCAGCAGCCGGGGAGGCTCACCCCTCCACTTT.

This clonotype has a handful of counts. The chain employs TRBV27 and TRBJ1-5; D remains ambiguous. Between the trimmed V and J ends, which lost 4 bases and 3 bases, there was a span of 13 bases. CDR3 length: 15 residues. Germline V gene data show CDR1 as MNHEY and CDR2 as SMNVEV (reference sequence). The CDR3 loop is CASSSVGSYNQPQHF. CDR3 nucleotides: TGTGCCAGCAGTTCAGTTGGGAGTTACAATCAGCCCCAGCATTTT.

Many counts were recorded for this clonotype. The gene calls are TRBV29-1 and TRBJ1-2; D gene uncertain. With 6 bases removed from V and 8 bases from J, the gap between germline ends came to 13 bases. The germline V gene encodes CDR1 SQVTM and CDR2 ANQGSEA. This CDR3 contains 11 residues. The CDR3 nucleotides read TGCAGCGTCACCACACCCCGGGGCTACACCTTC. It is translated as CSVTTPRGYTF.

This chain links TRBV5-6 with TRBJ1-5, with 8 positions matching TRBD1. The ends lost 0 bases at V and 5 bases at J; junction bases unmatched: 4. The CDR3 has 15 amino acids. Germline CDR1 and CDR2: SGHDT and YYEEEE. CDR3 DNA: TGTGCCAGCAGCTTGGCCGGGACAGGAGATCAGCCCCAGCATTTT. Amino acid sequence: CASSLAGTGDQPQHF.

This clonotype appeared many times. The V and J genes are TRBV20-1 and TRBJ2-3, with TRBD2 matching 7 bases. Losses at the gene ends were 6 bases for V and 3 bases for J; bases not matched to a gene: 9. The length of the CDR3 is 14 residues. In germline, CDR1 is DFQATT, CDR2 SNEGSKA (reference sequence). CDR3 loop: CSALLAFGTDTQYF. The CDR3 coding sequence is TGCAGTGCGCTACTAGCGTTTGGGACAGATACGCAGTATTTT.

This clonotype was observed a few times. The J gene is TRBJ1-6, the V gene TRBV20-1, with unresolved D. Germline CDR1 DFQATT, CDR2 SNEGSKA (reference sequence). V lost 1 base, J lost 0 bases, and 22 bases lay in between. The CDR3 contains 20 residues. The chain's CDR3 is CSARVSPPWAGLSYNSPLHF. CDR3 bases: TGCAGTGCTAGAGTTTCGCCCCCGTGGGCCGGACTCTCCTATAATTCACCCCTCCACTTT.

Many counts were recorded for this clonotype. The chain recombines TRBV7-9 with TRBJ2-3; D gene uncertain. The CDR3 spans 15 residues. V was trimmed by 5 bases and J by 0 bases, leaving 12 bases between them. Germline V gene data show CDR1 as SEHNR and CDR2 as FQNEAQ (reference sequence). CDR3 protein: CASSLGPSSTDTQYF. The CDR3 bases are TGTGCCAGCAGCCTAGGACCCAGCAGCACAGATACGCAGTATTTT.

Points on this clonotype: Since a much larger clone is just one base distant, this may be a read error. The chain combines TRBV30 with TRBJ2-7; D is unclear. The CDR3 loop spans 12 amino acids. The germline V gene has CDR1 GTSNPN and CDR2 SVGIG (reference sequence). The CDR3 is CAWSRPPGEEYF. As DNA, the CDR3 is TGTGCCTGGAGTCGGCCCCCCGGCGAGGAGTACTTC.